This T cell receptor (beta chain) was sequenced during a study of cytomegalovirus exposure and HLA in healthy donors. A note on this clone: As yet, its antigen is unknown.

Study conclusions and caveats: Researchers catalogued approximately 170 TCR beta chains as cytomegalovirus-associated.

PCR amplification relied on 60 Vbeta primers (plus 13 Jbeta primers). Clones were read by immunoSEQ multiplex PCR, and TCRdb kept only the in-frame ones, dropping some. The profile covers around 180,000 clones, with roughly four fifths appearing a single time and more than 4% taken by the ten largest. The sample was PBMCs. The sequence came from a man aged 18 to 30 in good health and CMV-seronegative.

CDR3 in amino acids: CASSREGRDRQPQHF. The CDR3 bases are TGTGCCAGCAGCCGCGAGGGTCGGGATCGACAGCCCCAGCATTTT. V is TRBV7-2 and J is TRBJ1-5; D ambiguous. The germline CDR1 and CDR2 sequences are SGHTA and FQGNSA. Trimming cost V 5 bases and J 7 bases, with 18 bases left between them. The CDR3 runs to 15 residues. Looking up the rest from reference TRBV7-2 and TRBJ1-5 gives the full variable domain: GAGVSQSPSNKVTEKGKDVELRCDPISGHTALYWYRQSLGQGLEFLIYFQGNSAPDKSGLPSDRFSAERTGGSVSTLTIQRTQQEDSAVYLCASSREGRDRQPQHFGDGTRLSIL.